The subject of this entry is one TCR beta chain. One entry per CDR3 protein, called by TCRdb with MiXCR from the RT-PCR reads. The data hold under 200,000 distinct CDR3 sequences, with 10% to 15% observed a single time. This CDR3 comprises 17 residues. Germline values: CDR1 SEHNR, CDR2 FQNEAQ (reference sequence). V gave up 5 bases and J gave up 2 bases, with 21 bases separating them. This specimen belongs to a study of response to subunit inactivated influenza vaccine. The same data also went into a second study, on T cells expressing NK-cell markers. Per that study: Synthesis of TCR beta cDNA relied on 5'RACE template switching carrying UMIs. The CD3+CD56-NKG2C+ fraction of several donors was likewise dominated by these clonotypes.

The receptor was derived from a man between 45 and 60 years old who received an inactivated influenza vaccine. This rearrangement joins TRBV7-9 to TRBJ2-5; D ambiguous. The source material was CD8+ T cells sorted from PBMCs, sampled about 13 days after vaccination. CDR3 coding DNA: TGTGCCAGCAGCGACCTAGGACGGTTGCCGTTACAAGAGACCCAGTACTTC. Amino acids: CASSDLGRLPLQETQYF.